The rows below give T cell receptor beta chains drawn from one sample of a study of CD8 T cells in ankylosing spondylitis. Each CDR3 protein gets one entry after TCRdb re-called the 5' RACE reads with MiXCR. The sample yields 250,000 to 400,000 distinct CDR3 sequences, about 9.9% seen once. Specimen: blood, either unsorted or a sorted T cell fraction (not recorded which). The receptors here all came from a female donor with ankylosing spondylitis or in good health (not recorded which). The CDR3 runs from the conserved cysteine through the conserved F or W. Each record gives: V gene, clone size, J gene, D gene, CDR3 DNA, CDR3 protein. D genes are given only for firm matches. Clone sizes are given selectively: once, few, many, or a class where the clone is expanded.

>TRBV20-1|NA|TRBJ2-3|NA
TGCAGTGCTAGGGACAGTCAAGGAGGCACAGATACGCAGTATTTT
CSARDSQGGTDTQYF
>TRBV15|many|TRBJ1-4|TRBD1
TGTGCCACCAGTGGGCAGGGGGGATATGAAAAACTGTTTTTT
CATSGQGGYEKLFF
>TRBV20-1|NA|TRBJ2-1|NA
TGCAGTGCTAGGTCCCCCGGACAGCGATACAATGAGCAGTTCTTC
CSARSPGQRYNEQFF
>TRBV7-8|NA|TRBJ1-4|TRBD1
TGTGCCAGCAGCCCCACAGGGGCTCTTTGGGATGAAAAACTGTTTTTT
CASSPTGALWDEKLFF
>TRBV5-1|many|TRBJ1-2|NA
TGCGCCAGCAGCCTGGACGGCCGAACTGGCTACACCTTC
CASSLDGRTGYTF
>TRBV6-6|few|TRBJ2-7|TRBD1
TGTGCCAGCACCCCGACAGGGTCCCACGAGCAGTACTTC
CASTPTGSHEQYF
>TRBV28|many|TRBJ1-2|NA
TGTGCCAGCAGTTATTCGTTTGGCTACACCTTC
CASSYSFGYTF
>TRBV19|few|TRBJ1-1|NA
TGTGCCAGTAGTAACAGGTCGAGAGCTTTCTTT
CASSNRSRAFF
>TRBV20-1|few|TRBJ2-2|TRBD2
TGCAGTGCTCAAAGCGGGGGGGGTACCGGGGAGCTGTTTTTT
CSAQSGGGTGELFF
>TRBV27|many|TRBJ2-5|NA
TGTGCCAGCAGCTTTATTGGAGTACAAGAGACCCAGTACTTC
CASSFIGVQETQYF
>TRBV3-1|NA|TRBJ1-6|TRBD1
TGTGCCAGCAGCCACGGACAGGGGAGCTCCTATAATTCACCCCTCCACTTT
CASSHGQGSSYNSPLHF
>TRBV4-3|NA|TRBJ2-5|NA
TGCGCCAGCAGCCCGTCAGGACAGCACCAAGAGACCCAGTACTTC
CASSPSGQHQETQYF
>TRBV4-1|many|TRBJ2-1|NA
TGCGCCAGCAGCCAAGATCAGGGAGGCGCTCTGAGTAATGAGCAGTTCTTC
CASSQDQGGALSNEQFF
>TRBV10-3|NA|TRBJ2-3|NA
TGTGCCATCGGTGAGTCGATTCGGGGCGGGACAGATACGCAGTATTTT
CAIGESIRGGTDTQYF
>TRBV28|many|TRBJ2-7|NA
TGTGCCAGCAGGTTAGGAAACCTGACGCCGTACTTC
CASRLGNLTPYF
>TRBV20-1|NA|TRBJ2-5|TRBD1
TGCAGTGCGAGGGTGACAGGGTGGCGAGAGACCCAGTACTTC
CSARVTGWRETQYF
>TRBV20-1|NA|TRBJ2-5|TRBD2
TGCAGTGCAACGACTAGCGGGGGGTCCGTGGGCCAGTACTTC
CSATTSGGSVGQYF
>TRBV20-1|few|TRBJ2-5|NA
TGCAGTGCTAGGGCTTTAACGGGAGTTCAAGAGACCCAGTACTTC
CSARALTGVQETQYF
>TRBV12-3/TRBV12-4|many|TRBJ2-3|NA
TGTGCCAGCAGTCCTTCTACAGGGAGAGTTTTTACAGATACGCAGTATTTT
CASSPSTGRVFTDTQYF
>TRBV5-1|many|TRBJ2-3|NA
TGCGCCAGCAGCTTCGTTCCAAGGAGGACCCAGTATTTT
CASSFVPRRTQYF
>TRBV5-1|many|TRBJ2-1|TRBD2
TGCGCCAGCAGCGGAGGACTAGCGAGCTCCTACAATGAGCAGTTCTTC
CASSGGLASSYNEQFF
>TRBV12-3/TRBV12-4|NA|TRBJ2-1|TRBD1
TGTGCCAGCAGGCCGGGACAGAGGTACAATGAGCAGTTCTTC
CASRPGQRYNEQFF
>TRBV20-1|NA|TRBJ2-2|TRBD1
TGCAGTGCTAGAGATGGGGACAGACGCACCGGGGAGCTGTTTTTT
CSARDGDRRTGELFF
>TRBV11-2|few|TRBJ2-1|NA
TGTGCCAGCAGCCACTTGAGGAGAATCAATGAGCAGTTCTTC
CASSHLRRINEQFF
>TRBV10-1|many|TRBJ2-3|NA
TGCGCCAGCGGACGAAACGGAGATACGCAGTATTTT
CASGRNGDTQYF
>TRBV18|NA|TRBJ1-1|NA
TGTGCCAGCTCACCACCTTCTGGAGGCCGGAACACTGAAGCTTTCTTT
CASSPPSGGRNTEAFF
>TRBV12-3/TRBV12-4|many|TRBJ2-7|NA
TGTGCCAGCAGTCGCAGGTGGTCGGCCAGGGCTACGTCCTACGAGCAGTACTTC
CASSRRWSARATSYEQYF
>TRBV6-1|many|TRBJ1-6|NA
TGTGCCAGCGGGTATGATAGGGTCAGTTCACCCCTCCACTTT
CASGYDRVSSPLHF
>TRBV21-1|NA|TRBJ2-1|NA
TGTGCCAGCAGTTCAGGACAAGTTAGAGACAATGAGCAGTTCTTC
CASSSGQVRDNEQFF
>TRBV20-1|NA|TRBJ1-3|NA
TGCAGTGCTAGGGGGGGGCCAGTAAACACCATATATTTT
CSARGGPVNTIYF
>TRBV25-1|few|TRBJ1-1|TRBD1
TGTGCCAGCAGGGGACAGGGATTGTTCACTGAAGCTTTCTTT
CASRGQGLFTEAFF
>TRBV5-1|NA|TRBJ2-7|NA
TGCGCCAGCAGCACGGGACTCGGTTACGAGCAGTACTTC
CASSTGLGYEQYF
>TRBV20-1|many|TRBJ2-5|NA
TGCAGTGCTAGAGATCGGGTGGGGGAGACCCAGTACTTC
CSARDRVGETQYF
>TRBV5-5|NA|TRBJ2-3|TRBD2
TGTGCCAGCAGCTTCACTTCTAGCGGGGGGGCCTTAGATACGCAGTATTTT
CASSFTSSGGALDTQYF
>TRBV15|many|TRBJ1-4|NA
TGTGCCACCAGCAGAGATCAGGGCTGGGGCGAAAAACTGTTTTTT
CATSRDQGWGEKLFF
>TRBV7-9|many|TRBJ2-1|NA
TGTGCCAGCAGCCGTGACCATAACAACAATGAGCAGTTCTTC
CASSRDHNNNEQFF
>TRBV29-1|many|TRBJ2-7|NA
TGCAGCGTTGTAGGGACCCCAAGGGGCGAGCAGTACTTC
CSVVGTPRGEQYF
>TRBV12-3/TRBV12-4|NA|TRBJ2-5|TRBD1
TGTGCCAGCAGTTTTAGGGGGCTGGGGCAAGAGACCCAGTACTTC
CASSFRGLGQETQYF
>TRBV28|many|TRBJ2-1|TRBD2
TGTGCCAGCAGTTTGAGGTTTAGGAATAGCGGGAGGGCCTACAATGAGCAGTTCTTC
CASSLRFRNSGRAYNEQFF
>TRBV29-1|many|TRBJ1-2|NA
TGCAGCGTTTTAACAGGGCTCGGCTACACCTTC
CSVLTGLGYTF
>TRBV20-1|few|TRBJ2-1|TRBD2
TGCAGTGGCACGCTAGCGGGGGGGCCCCATGAGCAGTTCTTC
CSGTLAGGPHEQFF
>TRBV7-2|many|TRBJ2-5|TRBD1
TGTGCCAGCAGCCAGACAGGGATTGGCGAGACCCAGTACTTC
CASSQTGIGETQYF
>TRBV7-3|many|TRBJ2-5|NA
TGTGCCAGCAGCCCGAGCCATAGCCAAGAGACCCAGTACTTC
CASSPSHSQETQYF
>TRBV6-5|many|TRBJ2-2|NA
TGTGCCAGCAGTAACACCGGGGAGCTGTTTTTT
CASSNTGELFF
>TRBV20-1|few|TRBJ2-4|NA
TGCAGTACACCGTCGGGCAAAAACATTCAGTACTTC
CSTPSGKNIQYF
>TRBV12-3/TRBV12-4|NA|TRBJ2-2|TRBD1
TGTGCCTGCTGTCGAATCCCTAACCGGGACAGGGCTTTTACCGGGGAGCTGTTTTTT
CACCRIPNRDRAFTGELFF
>TRBV7-2|NA|TRBJ1-2|NA
TGTGCCAGCAGCTCCCAAGGTGGGCAGGGTAACTATGGCTACACCTTC
CASSSQGGQGNYGYTF
>TRBV5-5|many|TRBJ1-5|NA
TGTGCCAGCAGCTTGCGTCGAGGGGACGATCAGCCCCAGCATTTT
CASSLRRGDDQPQHF
>TRBV7-9|many|TRBJ2-1|NA
TGTGCCAGCAGCGGCAGTTCGGGGCAGTTCTTC
CASSGSSGQFF
>TRBV5-4|many|TRBJ1-2|TRBD1
TGTGCCAGCAGCCTCGGACAGGCTAGGGGCTACACCTTC
CASSLGQARGYTF
>TRBV6-1|NA|TRBJ2-1|TRBD2
TGTGCCAGCAGTGAAGAGGGCGGGGGTTTATACAATGAGCAGTTCTTC
CASSEEGGGLYNEQFF
>TRBV29-1|many|TRBJ1-2|TRBD1
TGCAGCGTTGAAGTCGCGGGACAGATGATTAACTATGGCTACACCTTC
CSVEVAGQMINYGYTF
>TRBV19|few|TRBJ1-2|TRBD1
TGTGCCAGTAGCCTCCCGGGACAGGGGGCCAGTGGCTACACCTTC
CASSLPGQGASGYTF
>TRBV5-1|many|TRBJ2-1|NA
TGCGCCAGCAGCTTGGCCGGGCAGGGAGGCAATGAGCAGTTCTTC
CASSLAGQGGNEQFF
>TRBV12-3/TRBV12-4|many|TRBJ2-1|NA
TGTGCCAGCAGTTGGTCCTCCACGGAGCAGTTCTTC
CASSWSSTEQFF
>TRBV5-1|few|TRBJ2-7|NA
TGCGCCAGCAGCGTGGAGTCCGGGCCCTACGAGCAGTACTTC
CASSVESGPYEQYF
>TRBV6-2/TRBV6-3|many|TRBJ1-2|NA
TGTGCCAGCAGCAGAACAGGCTCACAAACCTATGGCTACACCTTC
CASSRTGSQTYGYTF
>TRBV5-1|NA|TRBJ2-7|TRBD2
TGCGCCAGCCTTGAACTACCCGGGGGGACCTACGAGCAGTACTTC
CASLELPGGTYEQYF
>TRBV7-2|few|TRBJ1-3|TRBD1
TGTGCCAGCAGCTTAGATGTACAGGGGTCTGGAAACACCATATATTTT
CASSLDVQGSGNTIYF